This TCR beta chain was recorded in a study of shared clonotypes between healthy human individuals. The CDR3 runs 13 residues. Looked up from germline, CDR1 is SGDLS and CDR2 is YYNGEE. Trimming cost V 3 bases and J 2 bases, with 8 bases left between them. Only a few counts were recorded for this clone. The identical CDR3 is also encoded by other nucleotide sequences in the sample. Terminally differentiated effector memory CD45RA+ cells were excluded by CCR7 positive selection of CD45RO-negative cells. Sorted-subset replicate PCR reactions contained roughly 200 ng DNA, corresponding to approximately 30,000 T cell genomes. TCRdb's copy holds only in-frame clones and misses some; the assay was immunoSEQ multiplex PCR. The sample records about 2,100,000 clones, 85% to 95% being singletons.

This clonotype was obtained from a young man in good health. Some clones in this sample may be carry-over from other donors' samples. Sequencing was performed on naive CD8+ T cells from PBMCs. V usage is TRBV9 and J usage is TRBJ1-1, with a weak D call TRBD1 (5 bases). In nucleotides, the CDR3 is TGTGCCAGCAGCGCGGGACCAAACACTGAAGCTTTCTTT. Its protein is CASSAGPNTEAFF.